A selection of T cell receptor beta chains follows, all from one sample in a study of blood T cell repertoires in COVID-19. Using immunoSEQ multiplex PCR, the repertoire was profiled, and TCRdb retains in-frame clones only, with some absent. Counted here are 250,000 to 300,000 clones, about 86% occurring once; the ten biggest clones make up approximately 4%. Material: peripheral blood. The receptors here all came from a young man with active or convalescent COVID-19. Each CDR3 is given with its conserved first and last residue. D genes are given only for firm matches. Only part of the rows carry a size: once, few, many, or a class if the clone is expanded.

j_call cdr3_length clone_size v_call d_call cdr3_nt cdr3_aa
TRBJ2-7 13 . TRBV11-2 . TGTGCCAGCAGCTTAGTTCCGATCGGCGAGCAGTACTTC CASSLVPIGEQYF
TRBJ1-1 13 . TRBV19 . TGTGCCAGTAGTATAAGGGGGGGCACTGAAGCTTTCTTT CASSIRGGTEAFF
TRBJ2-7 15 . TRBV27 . TGTGCCAGCCGACTATCCCCACCTCCCCACTACGAGCAGTACTTC CASRLSPPPHYEQYF
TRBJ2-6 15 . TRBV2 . TGTGCCAGCAGTCGTTCGAGCTCTGGGGCCAACGTCCTGACTTTC CASSRSSSGANVLTF
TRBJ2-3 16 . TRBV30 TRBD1 TGTGCCTGGAGTACTCGAATGACAGGGGAGAGAGATACGCAGTATTTT CAWSTRMTGERDTQYF
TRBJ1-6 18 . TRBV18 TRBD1 TGTGCCAGCTCACCAACAGTTTATCGGGGACAGTATAATTCACCCCTCCACTTT CASSPTVYRGQYNSPLHF
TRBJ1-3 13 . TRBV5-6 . TGTGCCAGCATGAGTATCTCTGGAAACACCATATATTTT CASMSISGNTIYF
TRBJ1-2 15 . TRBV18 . TGTGCCAGCTCACGCACAGGGCTGGACGACTATGGCTACACCTTC CASSRTGLDDYGYTF
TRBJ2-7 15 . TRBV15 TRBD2 TGTGCCACCAGCACGAGGGAGGGACTAGTGAACGAGCAGTACTTC CATSTREGLVNEQYF
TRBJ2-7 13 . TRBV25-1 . TGTGCCAGCAGTGAACCCCACAGGGACGAGCAGTACTTC CASSEPHRDEQYF
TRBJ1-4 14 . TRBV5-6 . TGTGCCAGCAGCTTGCAGGGTAGAAATGAAAAACTGTTTTTT CASSLQGRNEKLFF
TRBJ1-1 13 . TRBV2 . TGTGCCACCATAGACAGCCTTAACACTGAAGCTTTCTTT CATIDSLNTEAFF
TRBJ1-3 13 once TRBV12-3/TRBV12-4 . TGTGCCAGCAGTTTCGGAGAAGGAAACACCATATATTTT CASSFGEGNTIYF
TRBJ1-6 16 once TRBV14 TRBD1 TGTGCCAGCAGCCTCCGGCAGGGGGCAAGAGACTCACCCCTCCACTTT CASSLRQGARDSPLHF
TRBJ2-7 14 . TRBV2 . TGTGCCAGCAGTGAAGAAACAGGAGTCTACGAGCAGTACTTC CASSEETGVYEQYF
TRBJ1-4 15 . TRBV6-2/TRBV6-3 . TGTGCCAGCAGTTCCGGTACAGGGAAAGGCGAAAAACTGTTTTTT CASSSGTGKGEKLFF
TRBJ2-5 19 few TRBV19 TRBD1 TGTGCCAGTAGTAGCGGCAGTCGAGGGGACAGGGAAAGACAAGAGACCCAGTACTTC CASSSGSRGDRERQETQYF
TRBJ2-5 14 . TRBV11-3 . TGTGCCAGCAGCTTAGCATACACCGAAGAGACCCAGTACTTC CASSLAYTEETQYF
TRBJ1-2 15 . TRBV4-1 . TGCGCCAGCAGCCAAGAATTGTCAGGGCACTATGGCTACACCTTC CASSQELSGHYGYTF
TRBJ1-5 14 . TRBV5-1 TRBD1 TGCGCCAGCAGCTGGGACAGCGGCAATCAGCCCCAGCATTTT CASSWDSGNQPQHF
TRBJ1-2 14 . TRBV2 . TGTGCCAGCACCGAGGGTGGTTTTAACTATGGCTACACCTTC CASTEGGFNYGYTF
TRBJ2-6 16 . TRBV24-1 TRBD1 TGTGCCACCAGTGATTTTCGGACAGGTGGGGCCAACGTCCTGACTTTC CATSDFRTGGANVLTF
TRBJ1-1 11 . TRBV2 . TGTGCCAGCAGTGTAACAGCTGAAGCTTTCTTT CASSVTAEAFF
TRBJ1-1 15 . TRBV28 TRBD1 TGTGCCAGCAGCCCAGGGGGCGGTGGGAACACTGAAGCTTTCTTT CASSPGGGGNTEAFF
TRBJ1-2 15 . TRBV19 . TGTGCCAGTAGTATAAGCAGGAATACTAACTATGGCTACACCTTC CASSISRNTNYGYTF
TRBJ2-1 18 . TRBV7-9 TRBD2 TGTGCCAGCAGCCTTAGAGGGTTACGGGGGGGCCCGTGGAATGAGCAGTTCTTC CASSLRGLRGGPWNEQFF
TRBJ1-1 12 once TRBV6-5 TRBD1 TGTGCCAGCAGCAGGGGGCCCACTGAAGCTTTCTTT CASSRGPTEAFF
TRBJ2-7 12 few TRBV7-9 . TGTGCCAGCAGTAAGGGGTCCCCGGAGCAGTACTTC CASSKGSPEQYF
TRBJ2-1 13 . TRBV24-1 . TGTGCCACCAGTGATTATACGGGAAATGAGCAGTTCTTC CATSDYTGNEQFF
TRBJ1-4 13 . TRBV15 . TGTGCCACCAGCAGATCTCCCAATGAAAAACTGTTTTTT CATSRSPNEKLFF
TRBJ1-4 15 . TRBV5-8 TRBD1 TGTGCCAGCAGGCACCGCAGGGGGCTAGGGGAAAAACTGTTTTTT CASRHRRGLGEKLFF
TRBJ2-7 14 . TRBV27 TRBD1 TGTGCCAGCAGCCAGGGACAGGGACCTTACGAGCAGTACTTC CASSQGQGPYEQYF
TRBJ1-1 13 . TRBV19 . TGTGCCATATCTCTCCGGAGAGGGACTGAAGCTTTCTTT CAISLRRGTEAFF
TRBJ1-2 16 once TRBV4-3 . TGCGCCAGCAGCCAAGATATGGGGGCAGAAGACTATGGCTACACCTTC CASSQDMGAEDYGYTF
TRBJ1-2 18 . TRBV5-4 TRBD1 TGTGCCAGCAGCTTGGGGGGGACAGGGAGAAAACAATGGCTACAGAAAACGTTC CASSLGGTGRKQWLQKTF
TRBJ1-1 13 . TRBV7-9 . TGTGCCAGCTTACAGGGAGCGGACACTGAAGCTTTCTTT CASLQGADTEAFF
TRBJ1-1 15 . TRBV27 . TGTGCCAGCAGTTTATCGAGGACGGCGGGGAACCAAGCTTTCTTT CASSLSRTAGNQAFF
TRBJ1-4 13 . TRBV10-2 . TGCGCCAGCTCAGGACAGACGAATGAAAAACTGTTTTTT CASSGQTNEKLFF
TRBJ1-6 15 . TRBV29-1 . TGCAGCCCTGGCGTCTTGCCACAGTATAATTCACCCCTCCACTTT CSPGVLPQYNSPLHF
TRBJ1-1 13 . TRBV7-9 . TGTGCCAGCAGCTTAGTCGGACTCACTGAAGCTTTCTTT CASSLVGLTEAFF
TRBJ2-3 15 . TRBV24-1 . TGTGCCACCAGTGACCTGGACTCTTCCACAGATACGCAGTATTTT CATSDLDSSTDTQYF
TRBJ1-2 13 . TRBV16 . TGTGCCAGCAGCCAAAGTACGGGCTATGGCTACACCTTC CASSQSTGYGYTF
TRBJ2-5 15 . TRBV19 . TGTGCCAGTAGTATGACGACAGTTTCCCAAGAGACCCAGTACTTC CASSMTTVSQETQYF
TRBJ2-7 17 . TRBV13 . TGTGCCAGCAGCCCCCCTCATATACAGCTATTCACCTACGAGCAGTACTTC CASSPPHIQLFTYEQYF
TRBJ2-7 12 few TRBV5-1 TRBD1 TGCGCCAGCGCCGGGACAGCGTACGAGCAGTACTTC CASAGTAYEQYF
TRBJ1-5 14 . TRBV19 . TGTGCCAGTAGTAGAAGACAGAGCAATCAGCCCCAGCATTTT CASSRRQSNQPQHF
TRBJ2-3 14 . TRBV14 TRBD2 TGTGCCAGCAGCCGCCTAGCGGGAGGAGGCACGCAGTATTTT CASSRLAGGGTQYF
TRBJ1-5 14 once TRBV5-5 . TGTGCCAGCAGCCCGGCATGGGCCAATCAGCCCCAGCATTTT CASSPAWANQPQHF
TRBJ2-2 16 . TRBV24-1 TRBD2 TGTGCCACCAGTGATCACGGGAGGTCGAACACCGGGGAGCTGTTTTTT CATSDHGRSNTGELFF
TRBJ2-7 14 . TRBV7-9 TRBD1 TGTGCCAGCAGCTACGAAAGGGGGCGGTACGAGCAGTACTTC CASSYERGRYEQYF
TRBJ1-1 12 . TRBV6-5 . TGTGCCAGCAGGGACCGGGGAACTGAAGCTTTCTTT CASRDRGTEAFF
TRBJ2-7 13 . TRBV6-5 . TGTGCCAGCAGTTACTTAACGGGGTACGAGCAGTACTTC CASSYLTGYEQYF
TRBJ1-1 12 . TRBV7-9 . TGTGCCAGCAGCTTAGGGAGCACTGAAGCTTTCTTT CASSLGSTEAFF
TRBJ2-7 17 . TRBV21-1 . TGTGCCAGCGCAAAGGGGCCAGGCCAGGGGAATTTCGATGAGCAGTACTTC CASAKGPGQGNFDEQYF